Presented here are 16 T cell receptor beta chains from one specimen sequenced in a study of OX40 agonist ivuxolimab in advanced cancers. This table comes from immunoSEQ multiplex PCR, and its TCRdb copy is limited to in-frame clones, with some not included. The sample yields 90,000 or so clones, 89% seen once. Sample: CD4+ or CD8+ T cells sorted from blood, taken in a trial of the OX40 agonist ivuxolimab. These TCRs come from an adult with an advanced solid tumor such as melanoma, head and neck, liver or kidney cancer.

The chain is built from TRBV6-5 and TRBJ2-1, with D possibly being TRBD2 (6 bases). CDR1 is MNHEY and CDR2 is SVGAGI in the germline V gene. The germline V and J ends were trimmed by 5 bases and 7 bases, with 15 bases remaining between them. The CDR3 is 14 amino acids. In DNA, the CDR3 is TGTGCCAGCAGTGGTCCGACTAGGGAGAATGAGCAGTTCTTC. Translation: CASSGPTRENEQFF.

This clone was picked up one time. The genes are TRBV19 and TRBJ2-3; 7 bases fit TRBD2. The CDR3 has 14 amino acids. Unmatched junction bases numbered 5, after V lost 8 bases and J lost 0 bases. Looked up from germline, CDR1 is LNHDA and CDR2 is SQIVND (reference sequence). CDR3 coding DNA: TGTGCCAGTGCCTACGGGGGGAGCACAGATACGCAGTATTTT. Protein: CASAYGGSTDTQYF.

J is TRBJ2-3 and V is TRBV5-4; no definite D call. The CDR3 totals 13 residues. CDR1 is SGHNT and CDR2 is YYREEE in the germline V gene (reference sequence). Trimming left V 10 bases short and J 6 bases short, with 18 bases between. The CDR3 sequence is CASRAGSSDTQYF. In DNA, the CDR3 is TGTGCCTCACGGGCCGGGTCTTCGGATACGCAGTATTTT.

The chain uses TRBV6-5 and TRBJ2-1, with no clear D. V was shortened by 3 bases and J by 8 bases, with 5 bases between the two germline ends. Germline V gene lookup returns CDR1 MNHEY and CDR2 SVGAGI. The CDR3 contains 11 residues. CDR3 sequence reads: CASSYLHEQFF. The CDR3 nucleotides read TGTGCCAGCAGTTATCTTCATGAGCAGTTCTTC.

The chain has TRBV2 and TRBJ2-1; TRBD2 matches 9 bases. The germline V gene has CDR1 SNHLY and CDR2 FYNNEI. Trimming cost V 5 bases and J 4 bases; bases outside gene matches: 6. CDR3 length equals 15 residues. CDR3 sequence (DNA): TGTGCCAGCAGTTTCCCTAGCGGGGCTTACAATGAGCAGTTCTTC. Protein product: CASSFPSGAYNEQFF.

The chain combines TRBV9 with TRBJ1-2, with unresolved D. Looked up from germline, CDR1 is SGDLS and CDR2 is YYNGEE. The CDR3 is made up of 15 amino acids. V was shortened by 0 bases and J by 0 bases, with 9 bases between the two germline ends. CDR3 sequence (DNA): TGTGCCAGCAGCGTAGCAGTTTCCTCTAACTATGGCTACACCTTC. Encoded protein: CASSVAVSSNYGYTF.

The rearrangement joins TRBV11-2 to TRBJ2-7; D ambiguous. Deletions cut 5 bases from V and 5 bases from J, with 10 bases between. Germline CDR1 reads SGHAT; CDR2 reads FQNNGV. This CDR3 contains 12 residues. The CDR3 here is CASSRVFHEQYF. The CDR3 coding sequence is TGTGCCAGCAGCCGGGTCTTTCACGAGCAGTACTTC.

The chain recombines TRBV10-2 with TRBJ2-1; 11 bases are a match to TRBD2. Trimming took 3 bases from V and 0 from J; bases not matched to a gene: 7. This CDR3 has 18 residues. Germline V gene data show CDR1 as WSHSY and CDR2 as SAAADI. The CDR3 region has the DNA TGCGCCAGCAGTGAATCCGCTACTAGCGGGAGCTCCTACAATGAGCAGTTCTTC. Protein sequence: CASSESATSGSSYNEQFF.

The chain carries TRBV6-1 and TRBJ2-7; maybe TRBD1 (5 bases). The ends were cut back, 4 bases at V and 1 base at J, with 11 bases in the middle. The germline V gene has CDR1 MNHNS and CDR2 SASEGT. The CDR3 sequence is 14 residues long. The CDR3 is CASSGRGSSYEQYF. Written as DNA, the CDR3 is TGTGCCAGCAGTGGTAGGGGATCATCCTACGAGCAGTACTTC.

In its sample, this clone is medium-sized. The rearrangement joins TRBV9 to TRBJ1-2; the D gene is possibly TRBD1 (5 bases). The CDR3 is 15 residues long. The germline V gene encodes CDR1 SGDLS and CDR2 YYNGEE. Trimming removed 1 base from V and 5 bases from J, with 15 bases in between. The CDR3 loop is CASSVLGERGYGYTF. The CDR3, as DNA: TGTGCCAGCAGCGTACTTGGTGAGAGGGGATATGGCTACACCTTC.

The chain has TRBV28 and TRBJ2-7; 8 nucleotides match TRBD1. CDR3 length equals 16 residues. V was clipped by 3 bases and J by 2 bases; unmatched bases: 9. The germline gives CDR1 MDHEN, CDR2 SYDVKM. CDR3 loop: CASSFPPTGVPYEQYF. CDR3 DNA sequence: TGTGCCAGCAGTTTCCCCCCGACAGGGGTCCCCTACGAGCAGTACTTC.

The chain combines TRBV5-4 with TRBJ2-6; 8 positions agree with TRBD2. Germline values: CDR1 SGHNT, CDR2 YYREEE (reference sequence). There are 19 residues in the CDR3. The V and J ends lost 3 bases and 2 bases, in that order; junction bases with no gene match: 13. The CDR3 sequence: CASSSIGGGTNPGANVLTF. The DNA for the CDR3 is TGTGCCAGCAGCTCCATCGGGGGGGGCACTAATCCTGGGGCCAACGTCCTGACTTTC.

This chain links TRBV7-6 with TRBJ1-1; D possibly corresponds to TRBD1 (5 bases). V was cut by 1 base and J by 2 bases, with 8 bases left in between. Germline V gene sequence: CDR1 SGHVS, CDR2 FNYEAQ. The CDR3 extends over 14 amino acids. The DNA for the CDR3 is TGTGCCAGCAGCTTAGTTGGGGGTAACACTGAAGCTTTCTTT. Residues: CASSLVGGNTEAFF.

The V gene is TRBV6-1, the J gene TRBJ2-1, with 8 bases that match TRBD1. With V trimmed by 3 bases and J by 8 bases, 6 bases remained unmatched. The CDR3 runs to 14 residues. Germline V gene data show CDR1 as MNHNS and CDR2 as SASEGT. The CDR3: CASSEGQASHEQFF. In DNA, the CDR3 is TGTGCCAGCAGTGAGGGACAGGCTTCCCATGAGCAGTTCTTC.

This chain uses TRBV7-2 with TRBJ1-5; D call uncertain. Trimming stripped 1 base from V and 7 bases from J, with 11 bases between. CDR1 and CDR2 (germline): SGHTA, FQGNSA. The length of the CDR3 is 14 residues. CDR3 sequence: CASSLGWGRQPQHF. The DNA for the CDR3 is TGTGCCAGCAGCTTAGGCTGGGGAAGGCAGCCCCAGCATTTT.

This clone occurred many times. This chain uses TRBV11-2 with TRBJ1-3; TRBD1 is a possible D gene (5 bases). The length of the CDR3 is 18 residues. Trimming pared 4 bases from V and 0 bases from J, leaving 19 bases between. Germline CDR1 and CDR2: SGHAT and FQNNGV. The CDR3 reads CASSSLSVARGSGNTIYF. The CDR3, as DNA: TGTGCCAGCAGCTCTCTCTCCGTGGCAAGGGGCTCTGGAAACACCATATATTTT.